This T cell receptor beta chain was profiled in a study of vaccination effects on CD4 cells after COVID-19. Overall study results and limits: Marked clonal contraction of both clone types appeared late after vaccination. Nearly all vaccine-induced clones in healthy recipients recognized only SARS-CoV-2.

Profiled with immunoSEQ multiplex PCR; TCRdb holds only in-frame clones, not every one. The sample gives 68,000 or so clones, 80% of which show up once; 9% to 15% is in the top ten. CD4+ T cells specific for antigen were expanded with viral peptide pools by the ViraFEST assay before sequencing. Following culture for roughly 10 days, CD4+ T cells were isolated. Among the vaccine recipients, none had a prior SARS-CoV-2 infection, and nucleocapsid antibodies were negative. A few million PBMC were seeded per well and grown in the presence of about 10 IU/ml IL-2 and 9.5 to 10 ug/ml peptides. At days 3 and 7, half of the medium was exchanged for IL-2 medium. Germline values: CDR1 SGHKS, CDR2 YYEKEE (reference sequence). This CDR3 comprises 15 residues. The V end lost 4 bases, the J end lost 1 base, and 14 bases lay between the germline ends. Concerning this clone itself: Its target is not known.

This clonotype was sampled from a human donor who received a COVID-19 vaccine. Sequences were derived from CD4+ T cells from PBMCs cultured with SARS-CoV-2 spike peptides, sampled before COVID-19 vaccination. V is TRBV5-5 and J is TRBJ2-5; possibly TRBD2 for D (5 bases). CDR3 DNA sequence: TGTGCCAGCAGCCCCCCCGCGGGCGTCCAAGAGACCCAGTACTTC. This translates into CASSPPAGVQETQYF.